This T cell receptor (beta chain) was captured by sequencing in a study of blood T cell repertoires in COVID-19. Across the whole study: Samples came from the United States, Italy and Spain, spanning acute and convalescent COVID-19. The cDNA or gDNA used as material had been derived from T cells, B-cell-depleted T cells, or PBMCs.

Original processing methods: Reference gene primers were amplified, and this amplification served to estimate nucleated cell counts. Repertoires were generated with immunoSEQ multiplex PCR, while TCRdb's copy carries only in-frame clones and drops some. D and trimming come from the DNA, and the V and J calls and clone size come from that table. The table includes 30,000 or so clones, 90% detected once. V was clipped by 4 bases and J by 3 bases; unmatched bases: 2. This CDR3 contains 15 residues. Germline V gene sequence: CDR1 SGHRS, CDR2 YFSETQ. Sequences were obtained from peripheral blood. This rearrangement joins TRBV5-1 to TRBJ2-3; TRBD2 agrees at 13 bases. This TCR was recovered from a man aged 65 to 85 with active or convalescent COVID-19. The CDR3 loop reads CASSPTSGGTDTQYF. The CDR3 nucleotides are TGCGCCAGCAGCCCGACTAGCGGGGGGACAGATACGCAGTATTTT. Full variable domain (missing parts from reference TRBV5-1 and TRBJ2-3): KAGVTQTPRYLIKTRGQQVTLSCSPISGHRSVSWYQQTPGQGLQFLFEYFSETQRNKGNFPGRFSGRQFSNSRSEMNVSTLELGDSALYLCASSPTSGGTDTQYFGPGTRLTVL.